Presented here are 7 T cell receptor beta chains from one specimen sequenced in a study of identical twins (dated by TCRdb to about 2016). Library creation used 5' RACE. The sequencer was an Illumina HiSeq 2000. TCRdb redid the processing of the public reads, applying fastp at Q25 and MiXCR, and retained in-frame beta chains. Every CDR3 protein is listed once, alongside the most common genes and DNA of its rows. The sample table records some 1,700,000 distinct CDR3 sequences; under 35% of these occur just once. Less than 0.35% of the sample is taken by the ten largest. Sample: cord blood. These receptors were collected from a newborn girl in good health.

This clonotype was counted many times. J is TRBJ1-6 and V is TRBV5-1; 8 bases are shared with TRBD1. Unmatched junction bases numbered 5, after V lost 4 bases and J lost 2 bases. This CDR3 is 16 amino acids long. In germline, CDR1 is SGHRS, CDR2 YFSETQ. CDR3 residues: CASSRTGRTYNSPLHF. The CDR3 DNA is TGCGCCAGCAGCCGGACAGGGAGGACCTATAATTCACCCCTCCACTTT.

This chain connects TRBV4-2 to TRBJ1-5; tentatively, D is TRBD1 (5 bases). Trimming pared 0 bases from V and 1 base from J, leaving 10 bases between. The CDR3 is 16 amino acids. Germline CDR1 and CDR2: LGHNA and YNFKEQ. The CDR3 DNA follows: TGTGCCAGCAGCCAAGAGGGGGGGGAGAGCAATCAGCCCCAGCATTTT. Amino acid sequence: CASSQEGGESNQPQHF.

The rearrangement uses TRBV20-1 and TRBJ1-2, with 7 bases identical to TRBD1. V trimming: 6 bases; J trimming: 11 bases; junction bases outside the gene matches: 6. CDR3 length: 10 amino acids. Germline CDR1 is DFQATT and CDR2 is SNEGSKA (reference sequence). The CDR3 spells CSAKTGLYTF. CDR3 in DNA: TGCAGTGCGAAGACAGGGTTATACACCTTC.

This clonotype was seen a handful of times. The rearrangement joins TRBV7-2 to TRBJ2-4; no definite D call. Per germline, CDR1 SGHTA and CDR2 FQGNSA. CDR3 length equals 15 residues. Trimming left V 5 bases short and J 0 bases short, with 11 bases between. CDR3 region: CASSPSVSAKNIQYF. Here the CDR3 DNA reads TGTGCCAGCAGCCCGAGCGTGTCAGCCAAAAACATTCAGTACTTC.

The chain couples TRBV2 to TRBJ2-3; 9 bases are shared with TRBD1. Trimming at V came to 2 bases and at J to 8 bases, leaving 8 bases not matched to a gene. Germline V gene data show CDR1 as SNHLY and CDR2 as FYNNEI. The CDR3 extends over 15 amino acids. DNA for the CDR3: TGTGCCAGCAGTGAAAACAGGGGGCGGTCAGGTACGCAGTATTTT. Translation: CASSENRGRSGTQYF.

This clonotype occurred a few times. The CDR3 sequence: CSASPPESGYTF. The CDR3 DNA reads TGCAGTGCTAGCCCCCCCGAGAGTGGCTACACCTTC. This chain links TRBV20-1 with TRBJ1-2; D is undetermined. The V and J ends lost 3 bases and 7 bases respectively, with 12 bases between them. Germline CDR1 is DFQATT and CDR2 is SNEGSKA (reference sequence). The CDR3 has 12 amino acids.

The gene calls are TRBV27 and TRBJ1-5, with D perhaps matching TRBD1 (5 bases). The CDR3 runs 14 residues. Germline CDR1 MNHEY, CDR2 SMNVEV (reference sequence). Trimming pared 4 bases from V and 6 bases from J, leaving 13 bases between. The CDR3 reads CASSSGGGGQPQHF. The CDR3, as DNA: TGTGCCAGCAGTTCCGGGGGTGGGGGTCAGCCCCAGCATTTT.